This TCR beta chain appears in the sequencing data of a study of CD8+CD57+ T cells in acquired aplastic anemia. Study as a whole: Yields of DNA that came from sorted CD4+ and CD8+ cells averaged about 3.4 ug.

The sequenced patients had an expansion of CD8+CD57+ cells seen by flow cytometry. Severe acquired aplastic anemia was the diagnosis recorded for all patients. The study sampled blood from patients who had received no therapy. Germline V gene lookup returns CDR1 LNHDA and CDR2 SQIVND (reference sequence). The CDR3 totals 14 residues. The ends were cut back, 7 bases at V and 6 bases at J, with 13 bases in the middle. Genomic DNA served as template for TCR beta VDJ and CDR3 profiling. TCRdb reprocessed the reads via MiXCR and lists one record per CDR3 protein. The sample shows hundreds of thousands of distinct CDR3 sequences, over 25% of them seen only once. Study-wide points: Around 30 sequences, all CD8+ CDR3, were shared between patients and controls.

This clonotype occurred many times. As yet, its antigen is unknown. Sequencing was done on a sample of sorted CD4+, CD8+, or CD8+CD57+ T cells (not recorded which) from PBMCs. The TCR comes from a human donor with aplastic anemia. The chain carries TRBV19 and TRBJ1-6; weak D call: TRBD1 (6 bases). The CDR3 sequence is CASTQVRGNSPLHF. CDR3 coding DNA: TGTGCCAGTACCCAGGTCAGGGGTAATTCACCCCTCCACTTT.